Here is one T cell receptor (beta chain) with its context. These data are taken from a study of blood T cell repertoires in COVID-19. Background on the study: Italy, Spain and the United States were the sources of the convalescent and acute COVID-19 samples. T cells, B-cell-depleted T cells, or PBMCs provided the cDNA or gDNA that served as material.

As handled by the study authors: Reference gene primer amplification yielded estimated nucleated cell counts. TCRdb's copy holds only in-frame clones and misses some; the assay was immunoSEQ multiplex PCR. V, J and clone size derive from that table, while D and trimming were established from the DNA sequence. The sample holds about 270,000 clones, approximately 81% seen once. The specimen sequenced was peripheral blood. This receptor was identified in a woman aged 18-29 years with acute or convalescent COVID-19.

CDR3 coding DNA: TGTGCCAGCAGCCCGCCCAGTCTCTCTGGGGCCAACGTCCTGACTTTC. Its protein is CASSPPSLSGANVLTF. The chain combines TRBV6-2 or TRBV6-3 with TRBJ2-6, with no clear D. The V and J ends lost 6 bases and 0 bases respectively, with 12 bases between them. CDR3 length: 16 amino acids. Germline-derived CDR1 and CDR2 are MNHEY and SVGEGT.